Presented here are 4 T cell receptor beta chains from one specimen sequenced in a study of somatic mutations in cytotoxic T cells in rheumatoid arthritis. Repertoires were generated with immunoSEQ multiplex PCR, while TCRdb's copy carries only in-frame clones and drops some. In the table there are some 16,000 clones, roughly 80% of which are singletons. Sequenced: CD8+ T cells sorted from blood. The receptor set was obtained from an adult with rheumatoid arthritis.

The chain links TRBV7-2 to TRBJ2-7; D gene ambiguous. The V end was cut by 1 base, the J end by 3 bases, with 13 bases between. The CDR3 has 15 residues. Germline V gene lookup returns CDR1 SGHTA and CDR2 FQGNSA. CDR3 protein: CASSLGTVPFYEQYV. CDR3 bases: TGTGCCAGCAGCTTAGGGACGGTGCCTTTCTACGAGCAGTACGTC.

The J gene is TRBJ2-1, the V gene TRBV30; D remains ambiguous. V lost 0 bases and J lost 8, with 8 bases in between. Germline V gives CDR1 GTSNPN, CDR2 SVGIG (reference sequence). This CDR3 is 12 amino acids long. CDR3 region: CAWSVQGHEQFF. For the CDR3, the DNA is TGTGCCTGGAGTGTTCAAGGACATGAGCAGTTCTTC.

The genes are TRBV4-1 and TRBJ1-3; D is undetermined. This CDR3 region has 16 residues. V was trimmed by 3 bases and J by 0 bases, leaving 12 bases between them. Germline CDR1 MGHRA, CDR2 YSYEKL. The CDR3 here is CASSHPGINSGNTIYF. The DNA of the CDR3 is TGCGCCAGCAGCCACCCCGGGATCAACTCTGGAAACACCATATATTTT.

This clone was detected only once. Here the CDR3 reads CASSPDTIGYGYTF. The CDR3 DNA sequence: TGCGCCAGCAGCCCAGACACCATTGGCTATGGCTACACCTTC. The V gene is TRBV5-1, the J gene TRBJ1-2; D unresolved. The CDR3 has 14 residues. Germline-derived CDR1 and CDR2 are SGHRS and YFSETQ. V dropped 4 bases and J dropped 4 bases, with 14 bases sitting between them.